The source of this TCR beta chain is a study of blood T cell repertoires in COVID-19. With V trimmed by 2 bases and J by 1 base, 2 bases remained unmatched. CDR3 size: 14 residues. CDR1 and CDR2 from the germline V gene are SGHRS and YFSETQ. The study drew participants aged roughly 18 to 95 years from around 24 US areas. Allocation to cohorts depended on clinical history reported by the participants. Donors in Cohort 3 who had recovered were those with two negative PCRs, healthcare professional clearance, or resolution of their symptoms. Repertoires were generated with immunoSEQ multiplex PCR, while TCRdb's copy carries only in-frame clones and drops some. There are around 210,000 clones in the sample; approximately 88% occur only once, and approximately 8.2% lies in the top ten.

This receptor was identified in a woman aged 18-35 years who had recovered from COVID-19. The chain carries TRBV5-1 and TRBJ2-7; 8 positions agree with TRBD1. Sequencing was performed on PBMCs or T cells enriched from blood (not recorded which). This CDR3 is CASSFGQGSYEQYF. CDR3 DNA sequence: TGCGCCAGCAGCTTTGGACAGGGTTCCTACGAGCAGTACTTC.